The 25 T cell receptor beta chains given below trace back to one sample, sequenced in a study of CD8+CD57+ T cells in acquired aplastic anemia. TCR beta VDJ and CDR3 profiles were obtained from a genomic DNA template. TCRdb used MiXCR to reprocess the reads, holding one entry per CDR3 protein. This table has under 350,000 distinct CDR3 sequences, roughly three fifths appearing once. The sequenced material came from sorted CD4+, CD8+, or CD8+CD57+ T cells (not recorded which) from PBMCs. Source of these receptors: a human donor with severe aplastic anemia or a healthy control (not recorded which).

The chain joins TRBV7-9 to TRBJ2-7, with D unresolved. V gave up 5 bases and J gave up 5 bases, with 16 bases separating them. The CDR3 is 14 amino acids. Germline V gene sequence: CDR1 SEHNR, CDR2 FQNEAQ (reference sequence). CDR3 sequence: CASSPTLAGHEQYF. Written as DNA, the CDR3 is TGTGCCAGCAGCCCGACGTTAGCTGGCCACGAGCAGTACTTC. The complete variable domain, with remaining parts taken from reference TRBV7-9 and TRBJ2-7, reads DTGVSQNPRHKITKRGQNVTFRCDPISEHNRLYWYRQTLGQGPEFLTYFQNEAQLEKSRLLSDRFSAERPKGSFSTLEIQRTEQGDSAMYLCASSPTLAGHEQYFGPGTRLTVT.

The chain has TRBV15 and TRBJ1-2, with a tentative D call TRBD1 (5 bases). Germline-derived CDR1 and CDR2 are LNHNV and YYDKDF (reference sequence). Trimming took off 0 bases at V and 0 bases at J, with 11 bases between the two ends. The length of the CDR3 is 16 residues. This CDR3 reads CATSRDHGGTNYGYTF. CDR3 DNA: TGTGCCACCAGCAGAGATCACGGGGGGACTAACTATGGCTACACCTTC.

This clonotype was counted many times. The gene calls are TRBV12-3 or TRBV12-4 and TRBJ1-1, with 8 bases aligning to TRBD1. The V segment lost 4 bases and the J segment 1 base; nucleotides outside the gene matches: 8. CDR3 length equals 16 residues. This CDR3 reads CASSSKGQGTNTEAFF. The DNA of the CDR3 is TGTGCCAGCAGTTCAAAAGGACAGGGCACGAACACTGAAGCTTTCTTT.

CDR3 loop: CASSQGQGGNEQFF. DNA for the CDR3: TGTGCCAGCAGCCAAGGACAGGGAGGCAATGAGCAGTTCTTC. The rearrangement joins TRBV9 to TRBJ2-1, with TRBD1 matching 8 bases. The CDR3 runs 14 residues. Germline loops: CDR1 SGDLS, CDR2 YYNGEE. Germline trimming cut 4 bases from V and 6 bases from J; bases unmatched to any gene: 6.

Turning to this clonotype: The junction differs from germline at one of its ends, possibly a read error. The chain combines TRBV10-3 with TRBJ2-2; D remains ambiguous. Germline loops: CDR1 ENHRY, CDR2 SYGVKD. CDR3 length: 15 amino acids. In DNA form, the CDR3 reads TGTGCCATCAGTGTTCTGGGTACGAACGCCGGGGAGCTGTTTTTT. This encodes CAISVLGTNAGELFF.

This clonotype appeared a few times. V usage is TRBV7-2 and J usage is TRBJ2-5; 8 positions match TRBD2. Germline lookup yields CDR1 SGHTA and CDR2 FQGNSA. V lost 5 bases and J lost 12; bases outside the gene matches: 8. There are 12 residues in the CDR3. CDR3 in DNA: TGTGCCAGCAGCCAGGAAGCGGGAGTAAAGTACTTC. Protein sequence: CASSQEAGVKYF. The full variable domain, with the rest looked up from reference TRBV7-2 and TRBJ2-5, is GAGVSQSPSNKVTEKGKDVELRCDPISGHTALYWYRQSLGQGLEFLIYFQGNSAPDKSGLPSDRFSAERTGGSVSTLTIQRTQQEDSAVYLCASSQEAGVKYFGPGTRLLVL.

Ten or more counts support this clonotype. The chain carries TRBV19 and TRBJ1-1, with D hard to call. CDR3 length: 15 residues. V lost 1 base and J 2 bases, leaving 11 bases between the germline ends. Germline CDR1 and CDR2: LNHDA and SQIVND (reference sequence). CDR3 bases: TGTGCCAGTAGTATAGTCCCGCGGGTTAACACTGAAGCTTTCTTT. This codes for CASSIVPRVNTEAFF.

Worth noting for this clonotype: A read error is likely, as this CDR3 ends without the conserved phenylalanine or tryptophan. This CDR3 reads CASSPGLAGELSYNEQFL. The DNA of the CDR3 is TGTGCCAGCAGCCCGGGACTAGCGGGAGAATTGTCCTACAATGAGCAGTTCCTC. The V call is TRBV25-1, the J call TRBJ2-1, with 14 nucleotides matching TRBD2. J was trimmed by 1 base and V by 6 bases; bases with no gene match: 8. The CDR3 covers 18 residues. Germline CDR1 reads MGHDK; CDR2 reads SYGVNS.

This clonotype showed up many times. This chain connects TRBV11-3 to TRBJ2-2; D is unclear. Trimming left V 4 bases short and J 0 bases short, with 6 bases between. Germline CDR1 and CDR2: SGHNT and YENEEA. The CDR3 loop spans 14 amino acids. CDR3 residues: CASSSRTNTGELFF. The CDR3 DNA reads as TGTGCCAGCAGCTCGAGGACGAACACCGGGGAGCTGTTTTTT.

The V call is TRBV7-8, the J call TRBJ2-5; 11 nucleotides align to TRBD1. This CDR3 is built from 15 residues. CDR1 is SGHVS, CDR2 FQNEAQ, per germline. Losses at the gene ends were 5 bases for V and 9 bases for J; bases not matched to a gene: 11. CDR3 amino acids: CASSPGQGAQRPQYF. The CDR3 DNA sequence: TGTGCCAGCAGCCCTGGACAGGGGGCTCAACGGCCCCAGTACTTC.

This clonotype was seen at least ten times. The chain recombines TRBV29-1 with TRBJ2-5, with a tentative D call TRBD2 (6 bases). V lost 6 bases and J lost 2, with 10 bases in between. This CDR3 has 12 amino acids. Germline CDR1 SQVTM, CDR2 ANQGSEA. The CDR3 here is CSVRREQETQYF. CDR3 DNA: TGCAGCGTCCGGAGGGAGCAAGAGACCCAGTACTTC.

The chain employs TRBV20-1 and TRBJ2-7, with D perhaps matching TRBD2 (6 bases). Trimming left V 3 bases short and J 3 bases short, with 18 bases between. Germline CDR1 reads DFQATT; CDR2 reads SNEGSKA (reference sequence). There are 15 residues in the CDR3. CDR3 in amino acids: CSASGTIQGGYEQYF. As DNA, the CDR3 is TGCAGTGCTAGTGGGACCATTCAGGGAGGCTACGAGCAGTACTTC.

The V gene is TRBV9, the J gene TRBJ2-1; 11 bases line up with TRBD2. The V gene end was trimmed by 0 bases and the J gene end by 9 bases; junction bases not matched to a gene: 5. Per germline, CDR1 SGDLS and CDR2 YYNGEE. This CDR3 spans 15 amino acids. The CDR3 DNA follows: TGTGCCAGCAGCGTAGTAGTAGCGGGAGGGATTGAGCAGTTCTTC. Translated: CASSVVVAGGIEQFF. The full variable domain, its missing parts supplied by reference TRBV9 and TRBJ2-1, is DSGVTQTPKHLITATGQRVTLRCSPRSGDLSVYWYQQSLDQGLQFLIQYYNGEERAKGNILERFSAQQFPDLHSELNLSSLELGDSALYFCASSVVVAGGIEQFFGPGTRLTVL.

This clonotype has at least ten counts. The rearrangement joins TRBV2 to TRBJ2-3, with TRBD2 identical over 12 bases. The CDR3 is made up of 21 amino acids. V lost 6 bases and J lost 0; bases outside the gene matches: 19. The germline V gene encodes CDR1 SNHLY and CDR2 FYNNEI. The CDR3 region has the DNA TGTGCCAGCAGCCGGCCTACCTTGTCTAGCGGGGGGGCCCTCAGCACAGATACGCAGTATTTT. Translation gives CASSRPTLSSGGALSTDTQYF.

On this clonotype itself: The final CDR3 position lacks the conserved phenylalanine or tryptophan, pointing to a likely read error. This chain connects TRBV10-3 to TRBJ2-5; 11 nucleotides agree with TRBD2. Germline CDR1 is ENHRY and CDR2 is SYGVKD. CDR3 length equals 18 residues. Unmatched junction bases numbered 9, after V lost 2 bases and J lost 1 base. The CDR3 region is CAISETIAGGGIQETQYP. DNA of the CDR3: TGTGCCATCAGTGAGACGATAGCGGGGGGGGGGATCCAAGAGACCCAGTACCCC.

The sample holds a few counts of this clonotype. The chain recombines TRBV11-2 with TRBJ2-5; possible D gene TRBD2, 6 bases. V shed 5 bases and J shed 5 bases, with 15 bases lying between them. Germline CDR1 SGHAT, CDR2 FQNNGV. The CDR3 totals 14 residues. This CDR3 is CASSGGTVYETQYF. In nucleotides, the CDR3 is TGTGCCAGCAGCGGCGGGACCGTATACGAGACCCAGTACTTC.

The chain joins TRBV10-3 to TRBJ2-7; tentatively, D is TRBD1 or TRBD2 (7 bases each). With 10 bases removed from V and 1 base from J, the gap between germline ends came to 20 bases. Germline V gene sequence: CDR1 ENHRY, CDR2 SYGVKD. CDR3 length: 15 residues. CDR3 nucleotides: TGTGCCACAAATCCTCAGGGGGGGGGTTCCTACGAGCAGTACTTC. It translates to CATNPQGGGSYEQYF.

J is TRBJ2-5 and V is TRBV29-1; 11 bases fit TRBD2. From germline, CDR1 is SQVTM and CDR2 ANQGSEA. Trimming at V came to 1 base and at J to 2 bases, leaving 3 bases not matched to a gene. The CDR3 runs 15 residues. For the CDR3, the DNA is TGCAGCGTTGAAGGGACTAGCGGGTTACAAGAGACCCAGTACTTC. Translating gives CSVEGTSGLQETQYF.

V gene TRBV9 combines with J gene TRBJ2-7, with 10 bases matching TRBD1. Trimming at V came to 2 bases and at J to 5 bases, leaving 4 bases not matched to a gene. Germline CDR1 is SGDLS and CDR2 is YYNGEE. The CDR3 length is 14 residues. The chain's CDR3 is CASSVTGGADEQYF. The CDR3 nucleotides are TGTGCCAGCAGCGTGACAGGGGGCGCGGACGAGCAGTACTTC.

A remark on this clonotype: A much larger clone lies one base from this, so it may be a read error. V gene TRBV6-4 combines with J gene TRBJ1-6, with D hard to call. The CDR3 length is 13 residues. V gave up 8 bases and J gave up 6 bases, with 11 bases separating them. CDR1 and CDR2 (germline): MRHNA, SNTAGT. This CDR3 reads CASGATLNSPLHF. The CDR3 DNA sequence: TGTGCCAGCGGAGCGACACTTAATTCACCCCTCCACTTT.

This clonotype was detected only once. This rearrangement joins TRBV7-3 to TRBJ2-7; D gene ambiguous. V was shortened by 4 bases and J by 0 bases, with 13 bases between the two germline ends. CDR3 length: 15 amino acids. Germline V gives CDR1 SGHTA, CDR2 FQGTGA. The CDR3 nucleotides are TGTGCCAGCAGCTGGACGGCGGATAGCTCCTACGAGCAGTACTTC. Its translation is CASSWTADSSYEQYF.

The genes are TRBV7-8 and TRBJ2-3, with D maybe TRBD1 (6 bases). From germline, CDR1 is SGHVS and CDR2 FQNEAQ. Trimming removed 1 base from V and 0 bases from J, with 8 bases in between. The length of the CDR3 is 15 residues. CDR3 sequence (DNA): TGTGCCAGCAGCTTAGGACAGGTTAGCACAGATACGCAGTATTTT. Protein: CASSLGQVSTDTQYF. Using reference TRBV7-8 and TRBJ2-3 for the parts outside the CDR3, the full variable domain is GAGVSQSPRYKVAKRGQDVALRCDPISGHVSLFWYQQALGQGPEFLTYFQNEAQLDKSGLPSDRFFAERPEGSVSTLKIQRTQQEDSAVYLCASSLGQVSTDTQYFGPGTRLTVL.

On this clonotype: A junction end diverges from the germline sequence, so it may reflect a read error. This chain connects TRBV7-3 to TRBJ2-5; D is possibly TRBD2 (6 bases). Germline CDR1 reads SGHTA; CDR2 reads FQGTGA. The CDR3 has 16 amino acids. DNA for the CDR3: TGTGCCGGCAGCTTATCAAGAACCGGGGGAGGAGAGACCCAGTACTTC. Protein product: CAGSLSRTGGGETQYF.

Ten or more counts support this clonotype. This chain uses TRBV6-6 with TRBJ2-3; D not certain. Germline V gives CDR1 MNHNY, CDR2 SVGAGI (reference sequence). The CDR3 is made up of 13 amino acids. The V and J ends lost 7 bases and 5 bases respectively, with 13 bases between them. DNA of the CDR3: TGTGCCAGCATGTACCCCCTCGGAGATACGCAGTATTTT. Its protein is CASMYPLGDTQYF.

This clonotype has only one observation. The V call is TRBV29-1, the J call TRBJ2-7; TRBD1 is a possible D gene (6 bases). Germline CDR1 SQVTM, CDR2 ANQGSEA. The CDR3 loop spans 13 amino acids. V was shortened by 4 bases and J by 3 bases, with 13 bases between the two germline ends. Here the CDR3 DNA reads TGCAGCGTTGGAACGGACAGCGGCTACGAGCAGTACTTC. It translates to CSVGTDSGYEQYF.